Below are 9 T cell receptor beta chains sequenced from a single sample in a study of T-cell memory formation after mild COVID-19. TCRdb called the 5' RACE reads again in MiXCR, with one record for every CDR3 protein. The table has a few hundred thousand distinct CDR3 sequences, roughly a tenth seen once. The sequencing sample was made of PBMCs or a T cell subset sorted from them (not recorded which). Receptors were obtained from a man younger than 35 who had mild COVID-19 (a few samples of this study predate the infection). Cell type and time point are not known.

The chain uses TRBV6-5 and TRBJ1-3, with D perhaps TRBD1 (6 bases). Looked up from germline, CDR1 is MNHEY and CDR2 is SVGAGI. V lost 5 bases and J lost 4, with 9 bases in between. The CDR3 is 13 residues long. CDR3 nucleotide sequence: TGTGCCAGCAGTAGGACAGTGGGAAACACCATATATTTT. Protein sequence: CASSRTVGNTIYF.

This clonotype was seen only a few times. This rearrangement joins TRBV4-1 to TRBJ1-6; no clear D. Germline V gene lookup returns CDR1 MGHRA and CDR2 YSYEKL. Between the trimmed V and J ends, which lost 4 bases and 6 bases, there was a span of 13 bases. This CDR3 contains 15 residues. The CDR3 loop reads CASSPQRVVNSPLHF. CDR3 DNA sequence: TGCGCCAGCAGCCCCCAGAGGGTTGTTAATTCACCCCTCCACTTT.

This clonotype turned up a few times. The chain recombines TRBV5-4 with TRBJ2-5; D might be TRBD1 or TRBD2, each matching 6 bases. The germline V and J ends were trimmed by 0 bases and 5 bases, with 14 bases remaining between them. CDR1 is SGHNT and CDR2 is YYREEE in the germline V gene (reference sequence). This CDR3 region has 15 residues. The CDR3 sequence: CASSLGGGQGETQYF. The CDR3 nucleotides are TGTGCCAGCAGCTTGGGAGGAGGGCAGGGGGAGACCCAGTACTTC.

The genes are TRBV5-1 and TRBJ2-5; weak D call: TRBD2 (6 bases). CDR1 SGHRS and CDR2 YFSETQ come from the germline V gene. Trimming pared 5 bases from V and 3 bases from J, leaving 14 bases between. The CDR3 is made up of 14 amino acids. As DNA, the CDR3 is TGCGCCAGCAGTTCAGGACTACAGGAAGAGACCCAGTACTTC. This encodes CASSSGLQEETQYF.

Only a few counts were recorded for this clonotype. The gene calls are TRBV5-1 and TRBJ2-2; the match to TRBD2 covers 9 bases. This CDR3 contains 19 residues. J gave up 6 bases and V 0 bases, and 15 bases lay outside the gene matches. Germline-derived CDR1 and CDR2 are SGHRS and YFSETQ. CDR3 sequence: CASSLGPQLSGGTAGELFF. CDR3 sequence (DNA): TGCGCCAGCAGCTTGGGACCTCAATTAAGCGGGGGGACGGCCGGGGAGCTGTTTTTT.

The V gene is TRBV29-1, the J gene TRBJ1-6; D not resolved. CDR1 is SQVTM and CDR2 is ANQGSEA in the germline V gene. Trimming pared 0 bases from V and 4 bases from J, leaving 10 bases between. This CDR3 contains 15 residues. This CDR3 reads CSVEDLAQYNSPLHF. CDR3 bases: TGCAGCGTTGAAGATCTGGCACAGTATAATTCACCCCTCCACTTT.

The chain is built from TRBV6-2 or TRBV6-3 and TRBJ2-3; D might be TRBD2 (5 bases). The CDR3 is 15 residues long. V lost 6 bases and J lost 4, with 17 bases in between. Germline CDR1 reads MNHEY; CDR2 reads SVGEGT. The CDR3: CASSNPATGADTQYF. CDR3 bases: TGTGCCAGCAGCAACCCGGCTACCGGGGCAGATACGCAGTATTTT.

This clonotype was seen a handful of times. The chain couples TRBV25-1 to TRBJ1-4; D remains unclear. CDR1 and CDR2 from the germline V gene are MGHDK and SYGVNS. Trimming took off 3 bases at V and 4 bases at J, with 12 bases between the two ends. The CDR3 loop spans 15 amino acids. The CDR3 region is CASSDRQTHNEKLFF. CDR3 nucleotides: TGTGCCAGCAGTGATCGACAAACCCATAATGAAAAACTGTTTTTT. Using reference TRBV25-1 and TRBJ1-4 for the parts outside the CDR3, the full variable domain is EADIYQTPRYLVIGTGKKITLECSQTMGHDKMYWYQQDPGMELHLIHYSYGVNSTEKGDLSSESTVSRIRTEHFPLTLESARPSHTSQYLCASSDRQTHNEKLFFGSGTQLSVL.

In this sample, this clonotype turned up a few times. The V call is TRBV5-5, the J call TRBJ2-5; a possible D gene is TRBD1 (5 bases). V dropped 3 bases and J dropped 5 bases, with 11 bases sitting between them. Germline CDR1 reads SGHKS; CDR2 reads YYEKEE (reference sequence). The CDR3 spans 13 residues. The CDR3 DNA sequence: TGTGCCAGCAGCTGGGGCGGAGCCGAGACCCAGTACTTC. This translates into CASSWGGAETQYF.